This is a list of T cell receptor beta chains from one sample in a study of blood T cell repertoires in COVID-19. TCRdb's copy holds only in-frame clones and misses some; the assay was immunoSEQ multiplex PCR. Of approximately 100,000 clones listed, 87% were seen once; the top ten hold more than 4.5%. The sequencing input was peripheral blood. These receptors were taken from a man aged 65 to 79 with acute or convalescent COVID-19. The conserved cysteine and the conserved F or W are not part of the CDR3 here.

CDR3 protein: ASSPGFTGELF
V gene: TRBV5-1

CDR3 protein: ASSYIAGTGGTEAF
V gene: TRBV6-5

CDR3 protein: ASSYYAELNTEAF
V gene: TRBV6-6

CDR3 protein: ASSEKAGGRTYNEQF
V gene: TRBV6-1

CDR3 protein: ASSEDRKRGPEAF
V gene: TRBV6-1

CDR3 protein: ASSQTSGTGQREQY
V gene: TRBV18

CDR3 protein: ASRPPLAAPWNSPLH
V gene: TRBV28

CDR3 protein: ASSQTRFSNQPQH
V gene: TRBV27

CDR3 protein: ASSYWGQVIEQY
V gene: TRBV6-6

CDR3 protein: ASSIEQGWNQPQH
V gene: TRBV19

CDR3 protein: ASSARPGGGTEAF
V gene: TRBV7-8

CDR3 protein: ASSGPPEPDTQY
V gene: TRBV2

CDR3 protein: ASSYSTGGKLF
V gene: TRBV6-5

CDR3 protein: ASSRTGPVYNEQF
V gene: TRBV5-4

CDR3 protein: ASSQLRVGPEQF
V gene: TRBV4-2

CDR3 protein: ASSLSFAGAYEQY
V gene: TRBV5-5

CDR3 protein: ASSHGGAQETQY
V gene: TRBV5-4

CDR3 protein: ASSFGFGFTPTNEQF
V gene: TRBV7-2

CDR3 protein: ASSVGGREEKLF
V gene: TRBV9

CDR3 protein: ASSLGGGSNQPQH
V gene: TRBV7-2

CDR3 protein: ASSELGVSTTDTQY
V gene: TRBV6-1

CDR3 protein: ASSFGTGEKLF
V gene: TRBV12-3/TRBV12-4

CDR3 protein: ASSLASGSNGPGELF
V gene: TRBV10-2

CDR3 protein: ASSSGLAGVYEQY
V gene: TRBV5-1

CDR3 protein: ASSLGQPPETQY
V gene: TRBV7-9

CDR3 protein: ASSSIGADRAIGYGYT
V gene: TRBV28

CDR3 protein: ASSEGLEGYTDTQY
V gene: TRBV10-1

CDR3 protein: ASSPRQDPNSPLH
V gene: TRBV5-1

CDR3 protein: ASSFSTGGTDTQY
V gene: TRBV7-7

CDR3 protein: ASSYSPGQGVSPLH
V gene: TRBV6-6

CDR3 protein: SASGGAGGNTIY
V gene: TRBV20-1

CDR3 protein: ASSPRGGESGYT
V gene: TRBV19

CDR3 protein: ASAQGYSGNTIY
V gene: TRBV28

CDR3 protein: ASNGQGGNSPLH
V gene: TRBV25-1

CDR3 protein: ASSQGQGAYGYT
V gene: TRBV19

CDR3 protein: ASSFLSTGGSSEQY
V gene: TRBV11-2

CDR3 protein: ASSRTSGVYNEQF
V gene: TRBV10-1

CDR3 protein: ASSSGVAGEGTDTQY
V gene: TRBV5-4

CDR3 protein: ASSPSGANVLT
V gene: TRBV5-1

CDR3 protein: ASSEALGAGGRSNYGYT
V gene: TRBV2

CDR3 protein: AWSWWTGGASTEAF
V gene: TRBV30

CDR3 protein: ASSSSQGSVSPLH
V gene: TRBV7-2

CDR3 protein: ASSLTGERNIQY
V gene: TRBV5-1

CDR3 protein: ASSLQSTPDYGYT
V gene: TRBV7-2

CDR3 protein: ASSQESGGYYGYT
V gene: TRBV4-2

CDR3 protein: ASSHETSGVRNEQF
V gene: TRBV3-1/TRBV3-2

CDR3 protein: ASSLGEPGNEQF
V gene: TRBV5-1

CDR3 protein: ASSSGGKGYT
V gene: TRBV28

CDR3 protein: ASGLGGWETQY
V gene: TRBV12-5

CDR3 protein: ASSQQGPSGNTIY
V gene: TRBV5-4

CDR3 protein: ASSLDMSTDTQY
V gene: TRBV7-9

CDR3 protein: ASSTLTGGTEKLF
V gene: TRBV14